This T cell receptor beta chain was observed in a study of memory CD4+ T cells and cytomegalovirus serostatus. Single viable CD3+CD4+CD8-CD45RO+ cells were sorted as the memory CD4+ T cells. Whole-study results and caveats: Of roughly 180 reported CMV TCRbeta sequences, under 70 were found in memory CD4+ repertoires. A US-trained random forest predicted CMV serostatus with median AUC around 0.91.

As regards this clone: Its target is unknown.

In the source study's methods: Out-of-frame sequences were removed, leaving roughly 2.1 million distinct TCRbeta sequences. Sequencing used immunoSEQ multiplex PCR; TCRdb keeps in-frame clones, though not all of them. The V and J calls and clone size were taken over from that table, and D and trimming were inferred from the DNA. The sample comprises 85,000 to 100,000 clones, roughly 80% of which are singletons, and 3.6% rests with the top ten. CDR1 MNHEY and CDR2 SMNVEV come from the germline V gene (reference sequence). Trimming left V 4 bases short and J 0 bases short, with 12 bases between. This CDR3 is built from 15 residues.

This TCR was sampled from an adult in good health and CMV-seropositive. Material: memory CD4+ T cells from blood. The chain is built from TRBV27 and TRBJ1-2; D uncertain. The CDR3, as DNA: TGTGCCAGCAGTTCTTATACAGATCCTAACTATGGCTACACCTTC. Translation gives CASSSYTDPNYGYTF.